This note documents a single T cell receptor beta chain sequence. The antigen remains undetermined. This specimen belongs to a study of Ad26.COV2.S vaccination and SARS-CoV-2 variants. Across the whole study: The COV1001 Ad26.COV2.S trial arm included the donor. Donor got 5x10^10 or 1x10^11 viral particles of Ad26.COV2.S. Findings and caveats of the study: Reportedly, spike-specific CD8+ and CD4+ T cell responses achieved substantial breadth once vaccination had taken place.

Clones were sequenced by immunoSEQ multiplex PCR, and TCRdb holds only the in-frame ones, with some missing. The repertoire holds about 390,000 clones, approximately 92% seen once, with more than 1.5% in the top ten. The treatment denotes: 19 received Ad26.COV2.S at low or high dose, single or two shots; about five received placebo; per-sample allocation not given. Day 63 following the first vaccine or placebo injection was when the samples were taken. Vaccination used an Ad26 vector expressing Wuhan-strain SARS-CoV-2 spike. This TCR was sampled from a person aged 18-60 years who received the Ad26.COV2.S COVID-19 vaccine or a placebo. This material consisted of peripheral blood, taken in a trial of Ad26.COV2.S vaccine versus placebo.

The CDR3, as DNA: TGTGCCAGCAGTTATGGACAGGGCGGGGTTGAAAAACTGTTTTTT. Its translation is CASSYGQGGVEKLFF. The chain links TRBV6-5 to TRBJ1-4; 8 nucleotides match TRBD1. J lost 7 bases, V lost 3 bases, and 7 bases had no gene match. The CDR3 covers 15 residues. CDR1 MNHEY and CDR2 SVGAGI come from the germline V gene.